Below are 24 T cell receptor beta chains sequenced from a single sample in a study of T cell responses to AZD1222 COVID-19 vaccine (dated by TCRdb to the early 2020s). The library was produced with the immunoSEQ multiplex PCR assay. In its TCRdb copy, this immuneACCESS table keeps in-frame sequences only and misses some clones. Where compared with another copy, unresolved V genes explain less than half of these, and the others have no known cause. Recorded for this sample are some 130,000 clones; more than 85% of them occurred a single time. Around 0.91% of the sample rests with the top ten. The time point label here, explained by the study, means: baseline before first vaccination. This specimen consisted of peripheral blood, obtained on day 0 of AZD1222 vaccination. All receptors come from an adult in good health.

This chain joins TRBV7-4 and TRBJ1-3, with a tentative D call TRBD1 (6 bases). CDR3 length equals 14 residues. CDR1 is SGHVT, CDR2 SQSDAQ, per germline. Trimming removed 3 bases at V and 3 bases at J, with 9 bases between. The CDR3 DNA sequence: TGTGCCAGCAGCTTGACAGGTCGTGGAAACACCATATATTTT. Translated: CASSLTGRGNTIYF. The full variable domain, rest sourced from reference TRBV7-4 and TRBJ1-3, is GAGVSQSPRYKVAKRGRDVALRCDSISGHVTLYWYRQTLGQGSEVLTYSQSDAQRDKSGRPSGRFSAERPERSVSTLKIQRTEQGDSAVYLCASSLTGRGNTIYFGEGSWLTVV.

The chain joins TRBV5-1 to TRBJ1-3; TRBD1 agrees at 9 bases. V was clipped by 0 bases and J by 4 bases; unmatched bases: 2. CDR1 is SGHRS, CDR2 YFSETQ, per germline. This CDR3 region has 15 residues. The CDR3, as DNA: TGCGCCAGCAGCTTGGAGACAGGGGGAGGAAACACCATATATTTT. It encodes CASSLETGGGNTIYF. Combining the CDR3 with reference TRBV5-1 and TRBJ1-3 gives the whole variable domain KAGVTQTPRYLIKTRGQQVTLSCSPISGHRSVSWYQQTPGQGLQFLFEYFSETQRNKGNFPGRFSGRQFSNSRSEMNVSTLELGDSALYLCASSLETGGGNTIYFGEGSWLTVV.

The J gene is TRBJ1-1, the V gene TRBV5-1; no definite D call. V was clipped by 4 bases and J by 4 bases, with 14 bases between them. There are 14 residues in the CDR3. Germline loops: CDR1 SGHRS, CDR2 YFSETQ. The CDR3 coding sequence is TGCGCCAGCAGCCGTAGGGAGGGCCCCACTGAAGCTTTCTTT. Protein: CASSRREGPTEAFF.

J is TRBJ1-2 and V is TRBV19, with TRBD1 identical over 9 bases. The CDR3 runs 15 residues. The germline V gene has CDR1 LNHDA and CDR2 SQIVND (reference sequence). V dropped 4 bases and J dropped 6; count of bases not matched to a gene: 9. The CDR3 is CASSTLRTGDNGYTF. In DNA form, the CDR3 reads TGTGCCAGTAGTACCCTCCGGACAGGGGATAATGGCTACACCTTC.

The rearrangement joins TRBV10-3 to TRBJ1-4; D gene unclear. The CDR3 sequence is 13 residues long. Between the trimmed V and J ends, which lost 4 bases and 3 bases, there was a span of 6 bases. Germline CDR1 reads ENHRY; CDR2 reads SYGVKD. This CDR3 reads CAISGGSNEKLFF. The CDR3 DNA reads TGTGCCATCAGTGGGGGATCTAATGAAAAACTGTTTTTT.

On this clone itself: At the DNA level, this CDR3 is encoded by other sequences in the same sample as well. CDR3 protein: CASSQGGETQYF. The CDR3, as DNA: TGTGCCAGCAGCCAGGGGGGGGAGACCCAGTACTTC. The chain employs TRBV3-1 (or the pseudogene TRBV3-2) and TRBJ2-5; TRBD2 agrees at 7 bases. V lost 3 bases and J lost 5; bases outside the gene matches: 0. The CDR3 sequence is 12 residues long. The germline V gene has CDR1 LGHDT and CDR2 YNNKEL (reference sequence).

The V gene is TRBV5-1, the J gene TRBJ1-1; perhaps TRBD1 as D (5 bases). This CDR3 contains 14 residues. V lost 4 bases and J 4 bases, leaving 14 bases between the germline ends. CDR1 SGHRS and CDR2 YFSETQ come from the germline V gene. CDR3 nucleotides: TGCGCCAGCAGCATCGGGACGGCGGGCACTGAAGCTTTCTTT. This gives the protein CASSIGTAGTEAFF. The variable domain in full, with the rest retrieved from reference TRBV5-1 and TRBJ1-1, is KAGVTQTPRYLIKTRGQQVTLSCSPISGHRSVSWYQQTPGQGLQFLFEYFSETQRNKGNFPGRFSGRQFSNSRSEMNVSTLELGDSALYLCASSIGTAGTEAFFGQGTRLTVV.

The chain links TRBV11-2 to TRBJ1-6; possibly TRBD1 for D (6 bases). Trimming cost V 0 bases and J 11 bases, with 17 bases left between them. Germline loops: CDR1 SGHAT, CDR2 FQNNGV. CDR3 length: 16 amino acids. CDR3 nucleotides: TGTGCCAGCAGCTTAGATCGTCGGCCAGGGGCACCACCCCTCCACTTT. Its protein product is CASSLDRRPGAPPLHF.

This rearrangement joins TRBV14 to TRBJ1-1, with D perhaps TRBD1 (5 bases). From germline, CDR1 is SGHDN and CDR2 FVKESK. Trimming stripped 4 bases from V and 2 bases from J, with 8 bases between. The CDR3 contains 13 residues. The CDR3 is CASSRGQNTEAFF. The CDR3 bases are TGTGCCAGCAGCCGAGGACAAAACACTGAAGCTTTCTTT.

The rearrangement uses TRBV5-1 and TRBJ2-2, with D tentatively TRBD1 (6 bases). Between the trimmed V and J ends, which lost 4 bases and 8 bases, there was a span of 12 bases. The CDR3 runs 13 residues. The germline gives CDR1 SGHRS, CDR2 YFSETQ. The CDR3 is CASSLGTLGELFF. The CDR3 DNA reads as TGCGCCAGCAGCCTTGGGACACTTGGGGAGCTGTTTTTT.

The V call is TRBV18, the J call TRBJ1-1; D unresolved. CDR3 length: 15 residues. The germline V gene encodes CDR1 KGHSH and CDR2 LQKENI. V was shortened by 3 bases and J by 5 bases, with 16 bases between the two germline ends. CDR3 sequence reads: CASSPVPVEQTEAFF. For the CDR3, the DNA is TGTGCCAGCTCACCTGTTCCAGTTGAACAGACTGAAGCTTTCTTT.

A single count supports this clone. The chain combines TRBV13 with TRBJ1-5; no clear D gene. The CDR3 runs 14 residues. The germline V gene has CDR1 PRHDT and CDR2 FYEKMQ (reference sequence). With 0 bases removed from V and 5 bases from J, the gap between germline ends came to 8 bases. CDR3 protein: CASSLGGGDQPQHF. CDR3 bases: TGTGCCAGCAGCTTAGGGGGTGGGGATCAGCCCCAGCATTTT.

This chain connects TRBV18 to TRBJ2-5; 7 bases match TRBD2. V was clipped by 6 bases and J by 7 bases; unmatched bases: 11. CDR1 and CDR2 from the germline V gene are KGHSH and LQKENI. This CDR3 has 14 amino acids. CDR3 bases: TGTGCCAGCTCCGGGGAGGGGACCGGTGGGACCCAGTACTTC. Amino acids: CASSGEGTGGTQYF.

J is TRBJ1-2 and V is TRBV2; D may be TRBD1 (6 bases). V lost 9 bases and J lost 2, with 13 bases in between. CDR1 and CDR2 from the germline V gene are SNHLY and FYNNEI. This CDR3 has 13 amino acids. The CDR3: CARTPGQNYGYTF. The CDR3 bases are TGTGCCAGAACCCCTGGACAGAACTATGGCTACACCTTC.

The chain joins TRBV5-8 to TRBJ2-7; TRBD1 aligns across 8 bases. The germline V gene encodes CDR1 SGHTS and CDR2 YDEGEE. With 1 base clipped from V and 5 bases from J, the junction kept 8 bases outside the gene matches. The CDR3 runs 15 residues. DNA of the CDR3: TGTGCCAGCAGCTTGTCAGGGGGCCCCCACCACGAGCAGTACTTC. Translation gives CASSLSGGPHHEQYF.

The chain joins TRBV3-1 (or the pseudogene TRBV3-2) to TRBJ2-7, with D perhaps matching TRBD2 (6 bases). The CDR3 spans 15 residues. Trimming left V 1 base short and J 3 bases short, with 13 bases between. Per germline, CDR1 LGHDT and CDR2 YNNKEL (reference sequence). The CDR3 nucleotides read TGTGCCAGCAGCCAAGGACTGACGGGACTCTACGAGCAGTACTTC. As protein: CASSQGLTGLYEQYF.

The CDR3 DNA follows: TGTGCCAGCAGTCCTACGGTGGGGGGCGTCTATGGCTACACCTTC. Residues: CASSPTVGGVYGYTF. V usage is TRBV6-5 and J usage is TRBJ1-2, with a possible D match to TRBD1 (6 bases). Germline V gives CDR1 MNHEY, CDR2 SVGAGI. With 5 bases removed from V and 4 bases from J, the gap between germline ends came to 17 bases. The CDR3 runs 15 residues.

The CDR3 sequence: CASSQGGRTEAFF. In nucleotides, the CDR3 is TGTGCCAGCAGCCAAGGTGGCCGAACCGAAGCTTTCTTT. V and J are TRBV14 and TRBJ1-1; D is undetermined. CDR3 size: 13 residues. CDR1 and CDR2 from the germline V gene are SGHDN and FVKESK. The V and J ends lost 1 base and 8 bases respectively, with 11 bases between them.

V usage is TRBV30 and J usage is TRBJ1-1; D gene unclear. The CDR3 runs 13 residues. With 0 bases removed from V and 4 bases from J, the gap between germline ends came to 9 bases. The germline V gene encodes CDR1 GTSNPN and CDR2 SVGIG (reference sequence). CDR3 nucleotides: TGTGCCTGGAGTGTATTGGGCGGCACTGAAGCTTTCTTT. Its translation: CAWSVLGGTEAFF.

The rearrangement uses TRBV6-5 and TRBJ1-1; weak D call: TRBD1 (5 bases). The CDR3 spans 15 residues. Germline lookup yields CDR1 MNHEY and CDR2 SVGAGI. V was pared by 5 bases and J by 0 bases, with 13 bases between. The CDR3 loop reads CASSRTPNMNTEAFF. In nucleotides, the CDR3 is TGTGCCAGCAGTAGGACACCGAACATGAACACTGAAGCTTTCTTT.

The gene calls are TRBV4-1 and TRBJ1-6; weak D call: TRBD1 (5 bases). Trimming removed 3 bases at V and 2 bases at J, with 14 bases between. Germline V gene data show CDR1 as MGHRA and CDR2 as YSYEKL. The CDR3 sequence is 17 residues long. DNA for the CDR3: TGCGCCAGCAGCCAGATCCCAGGGTTGGCCTATAATTCACCCCTCCACTTT. Encoded protein: CASSQIPGLAYNSPLHF.

This chain connects TRBV6-5 to TRBJ1-5, with 7 bases matching TRBD1. V was pared by 7 bases and J by 2 bases, with 8 bases of the junction left unmatched. The CDR3 covers 15 residues. Per germline, CDR1 MNHEY and CDR2 SVGAGI. CDR3 DNA: TGTGCCAGCATGTTCCAGGGGGATCGCAATCAGCCCCAGCATTTT. This codes for CASMFQGDRNQPQHF.

The V gene is TRBV3-1 (or the pseudogene TRBV3-2), the J gene TRBJ1-5; a possible D gene is TRBD1 (5 bases). The length of the CDR3 is 14 residues. Trimming removed 3 bases from V and 6 bases from J, with 12 bases in between. Germline loops: CDR1 LGHDT, CDR2 YNNKEL (reference sequence). CDR3 nucleotides: TGTGCCAGCAGCCAGGGGGGTGACGGTCAGCCCCAGCATTTT. This gives the protein CASSQGGDGQPQHF.

The chain carries TRBV2 and TRBJ1-5, with D hard to call. The germline V and J ends were trimmed by 4 bases and 3 bases, with 10 bases remaining between them. The CDR3 is made up of 14 amino acids. CDR1 is SNHLY, CDR2 FYNNEI, per germline. The CDR3 is CASSGPGLNQPQHF. Written as DNA, the CDR3 is TGTGCCAGCAGTGGTCCGGGCCTCAATCAGCCCCAGCATTTT.